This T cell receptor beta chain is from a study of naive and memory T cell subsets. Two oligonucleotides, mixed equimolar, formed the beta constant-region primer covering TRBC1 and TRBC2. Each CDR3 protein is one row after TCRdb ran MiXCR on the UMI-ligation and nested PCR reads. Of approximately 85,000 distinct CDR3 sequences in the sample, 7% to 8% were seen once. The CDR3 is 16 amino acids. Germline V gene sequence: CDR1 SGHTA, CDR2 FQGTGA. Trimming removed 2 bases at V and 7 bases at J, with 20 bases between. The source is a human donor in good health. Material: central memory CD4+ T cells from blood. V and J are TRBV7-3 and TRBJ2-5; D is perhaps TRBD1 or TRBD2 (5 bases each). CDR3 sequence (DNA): TGTGCCAGCAGCTTAGCAGGGTTGGAGTCGAGGGGGACCCAGTACTTC. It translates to CASSLAGLESRGTQYF.